This is a list of T cell receptor beta chains from one sample in a study of T cell repertoires in cytomegalovirus infection. Antigen specificity for these receptors is unknown. TCRdb independently ran MiXCR on the reads; one entry per CDR3 protein. The table shows 650,000 to 900,000 distinct CDR3 sequences, with roughly 29% occurring only once. The source material was cultured CD8+ T cells from PBMCs, sampled from culture after CMV antigen stimulation. All receptors derive from a human donor in good health (CMV status not recorded). Some clones in this sample may be carry-over from other donors' samples. Both conserved end residues are part of each CDR3. D genes are given only for firm matches. Clone sizes are given selectively: once, few, many, or a class where the clone is expanded.

v_call,clone_size,j_call,d_call,cdr3_aa,cdr3_nt
TRBV28,few,TRBJ2-1,.,CASSFGDPPGTEQFF,TGTGCCAGCAGTTTCGGGGACCCGCCTGGAACTGAGCAGTTCTTC
TRBV6-5,few,TRBJ2-2,TRBD2,CASSPGLAGGPNGELFF,TGTGCCAGCAGTCCGGGACTAGCGGGGGGGCCGAACGGGGAGCTGTTTTTT
TRBV6-5,few,TRBJ2-5,TRBD2,CASSWATSGAETQYF,TGTGCCAGCAGTTGGGCCACTAGCGGGGCGGAGACCCAGTACTTC
TRBV7-6,.,TRBJ1-2,.,CASSLRPIIYGYTF,TGTGCCAGCAGCTTACGCCCGATTATCTATGGCTACACCTTC
TRBV7-3,few,TRBJ2-3,.,CASSFGGGVTDTQYF,TGTGCCAGCAGCTTCGGAGGGGGGGTGACAGATACGCAGTATTTT
TRBV7-6,many,TRBJ2-1,.,CASSLGSRDNEQFF,TGTGCCAGCAGCTTGGGTTCGAGGGACAATGAGCAGTTCTTC
TRBV7-9,.,TRBJ2-7,.,CASGSGLSYEQYF,TGTGCCAGCGGCTCAGGCCTTTCCTACGAGCAGTACTTC
TRBV7-3,many,TRBJ2-6,.,CASSPYGSGANVLTF,TGTGCCAGCAGCCCCTACGGGTCGGGGGCCAACGTCCTGACTTTC
TRBV14,.,TRBJ1-1,TRBD1,CASSQTGTGSEAFF,TGTGCCAGCAGCCAGACAGGGACTGGATCTGAAGCTTTCTTT
TRBV7-6,.,TRBJ2-1,TRBD2,CASSNSGTSGGDEQFF,TGTGCCAGCAGCAATAGTGGGACTAGCGGGGGGGATGAGCAGTTCTTC
TRBV6-2/TRBV6-3,.,TRBJ1-1,.,CASTREQTYTEAFF,TGTGCCAGCACCCGCGAACAGACTTACACTGAAGCTTTCTTT
TRBV7-6,.,TRBJ1-2,TRBD1,CASSVRRDRGEDNYGYTF,TGTGCCAGCAGCGTACGCCGGGACAGGGGGGAGGATAACTATGGCTACACCTTC
TRBV27,.,TRBJ2-7,TRBD1,CASSLLQGAAGEQYF,TGTGCCAGCAGTTTACTTCAGGGGGCGGCTGGCGAGCAGTACTTC
TRBV6-1,few,TRBJ2-7,.,CASKMRSGTSSYEQYF,TGTGCCAGCAAGATGAGATCCGGAACGAGCTCCTACGAGCAGTACTTC
TRBV12-5,.,TRBJ1-2,.,CASGLTLAYGYTF,TGTGCTAGTGGTTTGACACTGGCCTATGGCTACACCTTC
TRBV15,once,TRBJ2-7,TRBD1,CATSRETGTDEQYF,TGTGCCACCAGCAGAGAGACAGGGACGGACGAGCAGTACTTC
TRBV4-1,many,TRBJ2-1,.,CASSQDTRGYSYNEQFF,TGCGCCAGCAGCCAAGATACCAGGGGATATTCCTACAATGAGCAGTTCTTC
TRBV4-1,few,TRBJ2-7,TRBD2,CASSQSGTSDYEQYF,TGCGCCAGCAGCCAATCCGGGACTAGCGACTACGAGCAGTACTTC
TRBV7-7,.,TRBJ2-2,.,CASSLGTTGNTGELFF,TGTGCTAGCAGCTTAGGAACGACAGGGAACACCGGGGAGCTGTTTTTT
TRBV5-8,.,TRBJ2-5,.,CASSPLFETQYF,TGTGCCAGCAGCCCTCTTTTCGAGACCCAGTACTTC
TRBV7-9,.,TRBJ1-3,TRBD1,CASVRGQLNTIYF,TGTGCCAGCGTCAGGGGGCAGCTAAACACCATATATTTT
TRBV27,few,TRBJ2-7,.,CASSRGRPYEQYF,TGTGCCAGCAGCCGGGGACGGCCCTACGAGCAGTACTTC
TRBV27,.,TRBJ2-3,TRBD1,CASTTGTGSADTQYF,TGTGCCAGCACAACTGGGACAGGGAGCGCAGATACGCAGTATTTT
TRBV7-9,.,TRBJ1-1,.,CASSLASRGGTEAFF,TGTGCCAGCAGCTTAGCGAGCAGGGGTGGGACTGAAGCTTTCTTT
TRBV12-3/TRBV12-4,.,TRBJ1-4,.,CASSTDSPDEKLFF,TGTGCCAGCAGTACGGACAGCCCCGATGAAAAACTGTTTTTT
TRBV7-9,many,TRBJ1-1,.,CASSSRDTWNTEAFF,TGTGCCAGCAGCTCCCGGGACACCTGGAACACTGAAGCTTTCTTT
TRBV5-4,.,TRBJ1-1,.,CASSSNMNTEAFF,TGTGCCAGCAGCTCGAATATGAACACTGAAGCTTTCTTT
TRBV7-9,.,TRBJ1-1,.,CASSPQDSLNTEAFF,TGTGCCAGCAGCCCTCAGGACAGTTTGAACACTGAAGCTTTCTTT
TRBV29-1,few,TRBJ2-5,.,CSVELGSLGTQYF,TGCAGCGTTGAGCTCGGTAGCCTCGGGACCCAGTACTTC
TRBV6-6,.,TRBJ2-4,.,CASSYSDLGKNIQYF,TGTGCCAGCAGTTACTCGGACCTGGGAAAAAACATTCAGTACTTC
TRBV7-9,.,TRBJ2-5,TRBD1,CASSNKGARETQYF,TGTGCCAGCAGCAATAAGGGGGCGCGAGAGACCCAGTACTTC
TRBV28,.,TRBJ2-5,.,CASSALGFRETQYF,TGTGCCAGCAGCGCGTTGGGGTTTCGGGAGACCCAGTACTTC
TRBV12-3/TRBV12-4,.,TRBJ1-1,.,CASGSGTPSVVGEAFF,TGTGCCAGCGGGTCCGGGACACCTTCTGTGGTTGGTGAAGCTTTCTTT
TRBV7-9,.,TRBJ1-5,.,CASSSGTAGNQPQHF,TGTGCCAGCAGCTCTGGGACGGCCGGCAATCAGCCCCAGCATTTT
TRBV6-8,.,TRBJ1-1,.,CASGVVHTEAFF,TGTGCGTCGGGGGTAGTACACACTGAAGCTTTCTTT
TRBV6-6,few,TRBJ1-2,TRBD1,CASSYGDRGFGYTF,TGTGCCAGCAGTTACGGCGACAGGGGATTTGGCTACACCTTC
TRBV19,.,TRBJ2-6,.,CASSGVSGANVLTF,TGTGCCAGTAGTGGAGTCTCTGGGGCCAACGTCCTGACTTTC
TRBV7-9,few,TRBJ1-6,.,CASSPGGGINSPLHF,TGTGCCAGCAGCCCAGGTGGAGGGATAAATTCACCCCTCCACTTT
TRBV7-9,.,TRBJ2-2,.,CASSSSSGLWVTGELFF,TGTGCCAGCAGCTCCTCTTCAGGCTTATGGGTAACCGGGGAGCTGTTTTTT
TRBV24-1,few,TRBJ2-2,TRBD1,CATSDPPGQGASTGELFF,TGTGCCACCAGTGACCCCCCGGGACAGGGGGCCTCCACCGGGGAGCTGTTTTTT
TRBV7-6,once,TRBJ2-3,.,CASITGPSTDTQYF,TGTGCCAGCATCACGGGTCCTAGCACAGATACGCAGTATTTT
TRBV19,few,TRBJ2-1,TRBD1,CASRTVDRGYNEQFF,TGTGCCAGTAGGACAGTGGACAGGGGCTACAATGAGCAGTTCTTC
TRBV7-6,.,TRBJ1-4,.,CASSYRLSANEKLFF,TGTGCCAGCAGCTACCGACTATCTGCTAATGAAAAACTGTTTTTT
TRBV3-1,.,TRBJ2-3,TRBD2,CASSRRQVAGWADTQYF,TGTGCCAGCAGCCGACGTCAAGTAGCGGGGTGGGCAGATACGCAGTATTTT